This T cell receptor (beta chain) was observed in a study of cytomegalovirus exposure and HLA in healthy donors. This CDR3 region has 13 residues. Trimming took 2 bases from V and 3 from J; bases not matched to a gene: 1. Germline V gene lookup returns CDR1 MNHEY and CDR2 SVGAGI. The study ran its PCR with 60 Vbeta and 13 Jbeta primers. Sequenced by immunoSEQ multiplex PCR; TCRdb stores in-frame clones only, minus some. Among approximately 100,000 clones listed, roughly three quarters were seen once. A few counts support this clone. The sample holds other DNA sequences that translate to the same CDR3. The V call is TRBV6-5, the J call TRBJ2-7; 7 bases line up with TRBD1. This sequence was found in a man aged 35-49 years in good health and CMV-seropositive. Sequenced material: PBMCs. The CDR3, as DNA: TGTGCCAGCAGTTACCGACAGGGCTACGAGCAGTACGTC. The encoded protein is CASSYRQGYEQYV.